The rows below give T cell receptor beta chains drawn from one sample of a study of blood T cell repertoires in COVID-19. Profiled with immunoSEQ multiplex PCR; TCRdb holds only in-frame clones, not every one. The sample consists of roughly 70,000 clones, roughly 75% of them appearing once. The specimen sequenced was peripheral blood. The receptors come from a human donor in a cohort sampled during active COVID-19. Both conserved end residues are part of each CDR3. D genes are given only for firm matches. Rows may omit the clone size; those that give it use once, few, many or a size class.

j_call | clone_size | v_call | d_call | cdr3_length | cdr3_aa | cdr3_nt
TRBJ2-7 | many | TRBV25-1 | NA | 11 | CASSTYYEQYF | TGTGCCAGCAGTACCTACTACGAGCAGTACTTC
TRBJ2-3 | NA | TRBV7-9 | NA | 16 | CASSLELRTATDTQYF | TGTGCCAGCAGCTTAGAGCTTAGAACCGCCACAGATACGCAGTATTTT
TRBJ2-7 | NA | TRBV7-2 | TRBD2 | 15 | CASSKDYGRGNEQYF | TGTGCCAGCAGCAAAGACTACGGGAGGGGAAACGAGCAGTACTTC
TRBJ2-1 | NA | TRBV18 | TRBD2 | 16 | CASSPGTSGTYNEQFF | TGTGCCAGCTCACCTGGGACTAGCGGAACCTACAATGAGCAGTTCTTC
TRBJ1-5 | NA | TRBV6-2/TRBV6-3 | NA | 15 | CASSYSGASNQPQHF | TGTGCCAGCAGTTACTCAGGGGCTAGCAATCAGCCCCAGCATTTT
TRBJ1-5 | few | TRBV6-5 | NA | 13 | CASSTALEQPQHF | TGTGCCAGCAGTACTGCCCTAGAGCAGCCCCAGCATTTT
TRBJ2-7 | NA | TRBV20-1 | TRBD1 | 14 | CSASGDRGPYEQYF | TGCAGTGCTAGTGGCGACAGGGGGCCCTACGAGCAGTACTTC
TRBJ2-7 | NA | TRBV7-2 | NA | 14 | CASSLGGPRVEQYF | TGTGCCAGCAGCTTAGGGGGCCCCCGGGTCGAGCAGTACTTC
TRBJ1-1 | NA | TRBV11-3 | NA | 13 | CASSLARGAEAFF | TGTGCCAGCAGCTTAGCCAGGGGTGCTGAAGCTTTCTTT
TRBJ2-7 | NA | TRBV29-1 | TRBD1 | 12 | CSVEEGQAEQYF | TGCAGCGTTGAAGAAGGACAGGCCGAGCAGTACTTC
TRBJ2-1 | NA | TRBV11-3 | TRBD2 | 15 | CASSSGLARTNEQFF | TGTGCCAGCAGCTCCGGACTAGCTAGGACCAATGAGCAGTTCTTC
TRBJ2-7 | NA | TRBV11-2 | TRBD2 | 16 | CASSGIGLAASYEQYF | TGTGCCAGCAGCGGGATCGGACTAGCGGCCTCCTACGAGCAGTACTTC
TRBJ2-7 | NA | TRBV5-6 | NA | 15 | CASSPEVRPRYEQYF | TGTGCCAGCAGCCCGGAGGTTCGTCCTCGCTACGAGCAGTACTTC
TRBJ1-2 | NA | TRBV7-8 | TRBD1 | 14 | CASSADRANYGYTF | TGTGCCAGCAGCGCGGACAGGGCGAACTATGGCTACACCTTC
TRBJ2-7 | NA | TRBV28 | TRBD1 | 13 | CASSGGQVYEQYF | TGTGCCAGCAGTGGGGGACAGGTCTACGAGCAGTACTTC
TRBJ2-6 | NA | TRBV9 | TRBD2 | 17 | CASSVSGDVSGANVLTF | TGTGCCAGCAGCGTGAGCGGGGATGTCTCTGGGGCCAACGTCCTGACTTTC
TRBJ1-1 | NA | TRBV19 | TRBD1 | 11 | CASTTGGKAFF | TGTGCCAGTACCACAGGGGGAAAAGCTTTCTTT
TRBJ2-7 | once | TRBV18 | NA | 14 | CASSPVRGSYEQYF | TGTGCCAGCTCACCAGTGCGGGGATCCTACGAGCAGTACTTC
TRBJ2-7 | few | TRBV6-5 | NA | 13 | CASSSGPSYEQYF | TGTGCCAGCAGTAGCGGGCCCTCCTACGAGCAGTACTTC
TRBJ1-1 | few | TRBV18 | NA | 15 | CASQSLEGRDTEAFF | TGTGCCAGCCAAAGCCTCGAGGGGAGGGACACTGAAGCTTTCTTT
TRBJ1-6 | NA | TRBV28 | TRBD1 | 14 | CASSPGQVRSPLHF | TGTGCCAGCAGCCCTGGACAGGTTCGCTCACCCCTCCACTTT
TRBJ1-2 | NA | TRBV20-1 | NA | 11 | CSATRNYGYTF | TGCAGTGCTACTCGGAACTATGGCTACACCTTC
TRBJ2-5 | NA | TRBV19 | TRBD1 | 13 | CASSPRGPQGVDF | TGTGCCAGTAGTCCACGGGGACCGCAGGGGGTGGACTTC
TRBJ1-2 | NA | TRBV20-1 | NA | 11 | CSAPGASGYTF | TGCAGTGCCCCAGGGGCATCGGGCTACACCTTC
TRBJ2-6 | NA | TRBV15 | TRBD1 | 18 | CATSIVTGGPWGANVLTF | TGTGCCACCAGCATTGTGACAGGGGGCCCGTGGGGGGCCAACGTCCTGACTTTC
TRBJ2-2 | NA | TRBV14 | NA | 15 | CASSPRSQWAGELFF | TGTGCCAGCAGCCCGAGGTCCCAATGGGCCGGGGAGCTGTTTTTT
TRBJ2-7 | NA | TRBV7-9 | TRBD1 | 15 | CASSPDRAWGYEQYF | TGTGCCAGCAGCCCAGACAGGGCGTGGGGCTACGAGCAGTACTTC
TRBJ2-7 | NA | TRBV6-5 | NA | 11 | CASSLLNEQYF | TGTGCCAGCAGTCTTTTAAACGAGCAGTACTTC
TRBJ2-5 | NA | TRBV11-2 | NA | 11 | CASLLGETQYF | TGTGCCAGTCTACTCGGGGAGACCCAGTACTTC
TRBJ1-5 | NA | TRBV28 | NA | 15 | CASSLRQGYNQPQHF | TGTGCCAGCAGTTTAAGGCAGGGGTACAATCAGCCCCAGCATTTT
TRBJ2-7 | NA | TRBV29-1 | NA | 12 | CSVSTMVHEQYF | TGCAGCGTCTCTACTATGGTCCACGAGCAGTACTTC
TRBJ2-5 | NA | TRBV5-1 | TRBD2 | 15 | CASSPGLAGEETQYF | TGCGCCAGCAGCCCCGGACTAGCGGGAGAAGAGACCCAGTACTTC
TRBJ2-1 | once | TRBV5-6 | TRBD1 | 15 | CASSFPPLTGGEQFF | TGTGCCAGCAGCTTTCCCCCCCTGACAGGGGGCGAGCAGTTCTTC
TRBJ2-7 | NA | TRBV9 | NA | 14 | CASSFGDWAYEQYF | TGTGCCAGCAGCTTCGGGGACTGGGCCTACGAGCAGTACTTC
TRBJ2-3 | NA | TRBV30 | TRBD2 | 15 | CAWSGTSGTTDTQYF | TGTGCCTGGAGCGGGACTAGCGGGACCACAGATACGCAGTATTTT
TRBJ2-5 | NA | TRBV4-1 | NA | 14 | CASSHQGGQETQYF | TGCGCCAGCAGCCACCAGGGTGGGCAAGAGACCCAGTACTTC
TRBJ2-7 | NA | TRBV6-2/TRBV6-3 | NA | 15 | CASSYSVGAGHEQYF | TGTGCCAGCAGTTACTCGGTAGGGGCCGGGCACGAGCAGTACTTC
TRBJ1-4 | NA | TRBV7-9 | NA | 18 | CASSLSQGTGATNEKLFF | TGTGCCAGCAGCTTGAGCCAGGGGACGGGTGCAACTAATGAAAAACTGTTTTTT
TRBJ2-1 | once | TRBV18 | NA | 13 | CASSPMVAVEQFF | TGTGCCAGCTCACCAATGGTAGCAGTTGAGCAGTTCTTC
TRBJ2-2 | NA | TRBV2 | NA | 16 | CASGSGTAAGTGELFF | TGTGCCAGCGGATCCGGGACTGCCGCCGGCACCGGGGAGCTGTTTTTT
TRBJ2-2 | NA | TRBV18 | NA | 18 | CASSPLRKGQMNTGELFF | TGTGCCAGCTCACCACTGAGGAAGGGACAAATGAACACCGGGGAGCTGTTTTTT
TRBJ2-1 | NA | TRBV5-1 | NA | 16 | CARWLGPGGGSYEQFF | TGCGCCCGCTGGTTGGGGCCGGGGGGCGGGAGCTATGAGCAGTTCTTC
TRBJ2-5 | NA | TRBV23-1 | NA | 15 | CASSQSTGRGLFEYF | TGCGCCAGCAGTCAATCGACGGGGAGAGGCCTTTTTGAGTACTTC
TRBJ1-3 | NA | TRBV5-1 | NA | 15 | CASSLAQGRGNTIYF | TGCGCCAGCAGCTTGGCACAGGGTCGGGGAAACACCATATATTTT
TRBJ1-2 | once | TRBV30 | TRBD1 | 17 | CAWSGDRGSVVIVDYTF | TGTGCCTGGAGTGGGGACAGGGGAAGTGTAGTAATCGTTGACTACACCTTC
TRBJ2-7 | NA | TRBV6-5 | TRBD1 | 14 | CASSNTGGTYEQYF | TGTGCCAGCAGTAATACAGGGGGAACCTACGAGCAGTACTTC
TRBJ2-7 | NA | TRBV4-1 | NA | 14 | CASSQDTGPYEQYF | TGCGCCAGCAGCCAAGATACAGGGCCCTACGAGCAGTACTTC
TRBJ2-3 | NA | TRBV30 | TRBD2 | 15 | CAWISGRARTDTQYF | TGTGCCTGGATCAGCGGGAGGGCCCGCACAGATACGCAGTATTTT
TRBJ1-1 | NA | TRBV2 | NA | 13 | CASSLGDTTEAFF | TGTGCCAGCAGCCTCGGTGACACGACGGAAGCTTTCTTT
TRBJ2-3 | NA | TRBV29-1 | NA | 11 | CSVEAGDTQYF | TGCAGCGTTGAAGCAGGAGATACGCAGTATTTT
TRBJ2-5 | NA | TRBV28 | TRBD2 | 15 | CASSFQRGGQETQYF | TGTGCCAGCAGTTTCCAGCGGGGGGGGCAAGAGACCCAGTACTTC
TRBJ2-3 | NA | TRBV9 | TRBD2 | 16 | CASSVGTSDSTDTQYF | TGTGCCAGCAGCGTAGGGACTAGCGACAGCACAGATACGCAGTATTTT
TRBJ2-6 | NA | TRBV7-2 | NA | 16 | CASSLAGRAGANVLTF | TGTGCCAGCAGCTTAGCGGGCAGGGCTGGGGCCAACGTCCTGACTTTC
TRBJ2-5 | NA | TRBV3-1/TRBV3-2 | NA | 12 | CASSPGVETQYF | TGTGCCAGCAGCCCAGGGGTGGAGACCCAGTACTTC
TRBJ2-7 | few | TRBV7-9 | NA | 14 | CASSFFSQGAEQYF | TGTGCCAGCAGCTTCTTTTCCCAGGGCGCCGAGCAGTACTTC
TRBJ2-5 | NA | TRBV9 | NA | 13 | CASNHEPEETQYF | TGTGCCAGCAACCACGAACCGGAAGAGACCCAGTACTTC
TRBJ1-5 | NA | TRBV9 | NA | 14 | CASSGPGTRQPQHF | TGTGCCAGCAGCGGTCCCGGGACTCGTCAGCCCCAGCATTTT
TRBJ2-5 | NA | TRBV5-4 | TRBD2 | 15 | CATDDSGRVQETQYF | TGTGCCACCGACGATAGCGGGAGAGTCCAAGAGACCCAGTACTTC
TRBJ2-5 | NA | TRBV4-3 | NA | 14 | CASSQDDRQETQYF | TGCGCCAGCAGCCAGGATGACAGGCAAGAGACCCAGTACTTC